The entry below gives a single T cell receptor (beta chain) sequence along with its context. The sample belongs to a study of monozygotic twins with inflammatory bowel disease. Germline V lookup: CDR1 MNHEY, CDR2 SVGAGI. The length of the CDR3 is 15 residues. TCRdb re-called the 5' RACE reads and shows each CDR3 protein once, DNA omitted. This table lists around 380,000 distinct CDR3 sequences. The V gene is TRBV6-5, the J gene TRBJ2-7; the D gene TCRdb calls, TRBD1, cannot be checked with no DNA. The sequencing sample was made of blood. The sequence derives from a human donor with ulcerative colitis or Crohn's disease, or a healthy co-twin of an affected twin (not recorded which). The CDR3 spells CASSTRQGSSYEQYF.